Shown below are 20 T cell receptor beta chains from a single sample sequenced in a study of T-cell reconstitution after alpha-beta-depleted transplantation in children. Researchers prepared the TCRbeta library using unique molecular identifiers, the study reports. TCRdb fed the PCR reads into MiXCR, producing one record per CDR3 protein. The sample lists 200,000 to 250,000 distinct CDR3 sequences; around 9.6% were seen once. Sequencing used PBMCs from the stem cell graft donor, obtained from the stem cell graft. These receptor sequences come from a human donor who donated a stem cell graft to a child with acute lymphoblastic leukemia.

This clonotype was detected a few times. This chain joins TRBV20-1 and TRBJ1-1; D is ambiguous. V gave up 2 bases and J gave up 1 base, with 14 bases separating them. Per germline, CDR1 DFQATT and CDR2 SNEGSKA (reference sequence). The CDR3 has 15 amino acids. Written as DNA, the CDR3 is TGCAGTGCTAGAAGCAACGGACGGGGGAACACTGAAGCTTTCTTT. Encoded protein: CSARSNGRGNTEAFF.

This clonotype came up many times. The chain couples TRBV12-3 or TRBV12-4 to TRBJ2-5; 9 nucleotides align to TRBD2. This CDR3 region has 14 residues. The J segment lost 3 bases and the V segment lost 6 bases, leaving 5 bases of the junction unmatched. Here the CDR3 reads CASREAGGKETQYF. DNA of the CDR3: TGTGCCAGCAGAGAAGCGGGGGGAAAAGAGACCCAGTACTTC.

This clonotype was counted ten times or more. The chain has TRBV29-1 and TRBJ1-1; a weak D match, TRBD1 (5 bases). Germline values: CDR1 SQVTM, CDR2 ANQGSEA. V was trimmed by 7 bases and J by 4 bases, leaving 19 bases between them. CDR3 length equals 14 residues. CDR3 sequence reads: CSATTTVIGTEAFF. CDR3 bases: TGCAGCGCTACAACGACAGTGATAGGCACTGAAGCTTTCTTT.

Many counts were recorded for this clonotype. The V call is TRBV4-2, the J call TRBJ1-2; D remains unclear. Germline V gives CDR1 LGHNA, CDR2 YNFKEQ. Trimming left V 6 bases short and J 4 bases short, with 15 bases between. The CDR3 loop spans 14 amino acids. The CDR3 spells CASRRSQEIYGYTF. Written as DNA, the CDR3 is TGTGCCAGCAGACGAAGCCAGGAAATCTATGGCTACACCTTC.

This clonotype was observed at least ten times. The V and J genes are TRBV4-1 and TRBJ1-1, with D unclear. The CDR3 is 14 amino acids. The germline gives CDR1 MGHRA, CDR2 YSYEKL. Trimming removed 4 bases at V and 3 bases at J, with 12 bases between. The CDR3 spells CASSPRSWDTEAFF. The CDR3 coding sequence is TGCGCCAGCAGCCCACGATCCTGGGACACTGAAGCTTTCTTT.

This chain links TRBV11-1 with TRBJ2-2, with 9 bases matching TRBD1. This CDR3 contains 18 residues. V lost 5 bases and J lost 6; bases outside the gene matches: 16. Germline V lookup: CDR1 SGHAT, CDR2 FQDESV (reference sequence). Written as DNA, the CDR3 is TGTGCCAGCAGCCCCCCCCGCCCTGGGACAGGGATCTCCGGGGAGCTGTTTTTT. It yields the protein CASSPPRPGTGISGELFF.

This clonotype was counted ten times or more. J is TRBJ1-5 and V is TRBV15; 7 bases map to TRBD1. Germline V gene lookup returns CDR1 LNHNV and CDR2 YYDKDF (reference sequence). V dropped 4 bases and J dropped 0; count of bases not matched to a gene: 3. The length of the CDR3 is 15 residues. The CDR3 region is CATSTRTGSNQPQHF. CDR3 sequence (DNA): TGTGCCACCAGCACCCGGACAGGTAGCAATCAGCCCCAGCATTTT.

This chain's CDR3 is CSVCLNTEAFF. The CDR3 DNA reads as TGCAGCGTTTGCTTGAACACTGAAGCTTTCTTT. V and J are TRBV29-1 and TRBJ1-1; D is undetermined. This CDR3 comprises 11 residues. Germline V gene data show CDR1 as SQVTM and CDR2 as ANQGSEA. V lost 5 bases and J lost 0, with 4 bases in between. Based on the CDR3 plus reference TRBV29-1 and TRBJ1-1, the full variable domain is SAVISQKPSRDICQRGTSLTIQCQVDSQVTMMFWYRQQPGQSLTLIATANQGSEATYESGFVIDKFPISRPNLTFSTLTVSNMSPEDSSIYLCSVCLNTEAFFGQGTRLTVV.

This clonotype was observed at least ten times. This chain connects TRBV5-1 to TRBJ2-2; D is uncertain. The CDR3 has 13 residues. In germline, CDR1 is SGHRS, CDR2 YFSETQ. V was clipped by 3 bases and J by 5 bases, with 8 bases between them. CDR3 in amino acids: CASSSQTTGELFF. The CDR3 region has the DNA TGCGCCAGCAGCTCACAGACTACCGGGGAGCTGTTTTTT.

This clonotype was picked up a small number of times. This chain uses TRBV7-9 with TRBJ2-4; 10 bases match TRBD2. With 5 bases clipped from V and 2 bases from J, the junction kept 6 bases outside the gene matches. This CDR3 has 16 amino acids. CDR1 and CDR2 (germline): SEHNR, FQNEAQ (reference sequence). CDR3 nucleotide sequence: TGTGCCAGCAGCATAAGCGGGGGGGCGCCCAAAAACATTCAGTACTTC. It yields the protein CASSISGGAPKNIQYF.

V is TRBV11-2 and J is TRBJ2-7; 11 bases match TRBD2. V dropped 5 bases and J dropped 2; count of bases not matched to a gene: 5. CDR1 is SGHAT and CDR2 is FQNNGV in the germline V gene. The CDR3 length is 15 residues. The CDR3 bases are TGTGCCAGCAGCGAAGGACTAGCGGGTCCCTACGAGCAGTACTTC. Amino acid sequence: CASSEGLAGPYEQYF.

This clonotype showed up many times. The chain joins TRBV20-1 to TRBJ2-5; 8 bases match TRBD2. Trimming cost V 4 bases and J 4 bases; bases outside gene matches: 5. CDR3 size: 13 residues. Germline lookup yields CDR1 DFQATT and CDR2 SNEGSKA (reference sequence). As DNA, the CDR3 is TGCAGTGCTACCCGACTAGCGAGAGAGACCCAGTACTTC. Amino acids: CSATRLARETQYF.

This clonotype was seen ten or more times. The chain is built from TRBV7-8 and TRBJ2-7, with D perhaps TRBD2 (6 bases). This CDR3 region has 17 residues. The germline V gene encodes CDR1 SGHVS and CDR2 FQNEAQ. Trimming took off 1 base at V and 3 bases at J, with 19 bases between the two ends. The CDR3 loop reads CASSLGYGTSMVYEQYF. The CDR3 DNA reads as TGTGCCAGCAGCTTAGGGTACGGTACTAGCATGGTCTACGAGCAGTACTTC.

Many counts were recorded for this clonotype. The chain is built from TRBV12-3 or TRBV12-4 and TRBJ1-5, with a weak D call TRBD1 (6 bases). This CDR3 has 13 amino acids. V was cut by 5 bases and J by 7 bases, with 12 bases left in between. CDR3 loop: CASSARDTQPQHF. For the CDR3, the DNA is TGTGCCAGCAGTGCCCGGGACACACAGCCCCAGCATTTT.

This CDR3 is CASSSQGAATNEKLFF. CDR3 in DNA: TGTGCCAGCAGCTCCCAGGGGGCTGCAACTAATGAAAAACTGTTTTTT. V gene TRBV7-2 combines with J gene TRBJ1-4, with 8 bases matching TRBD1. CDR1 is SGHTA and CDR2 is FQGNSA in the germline V gene. The V segment lost 4 bases and the J segment 0 bases; nucleotides outside the gene matches: 4. The CDR3 totals 16 residues. Using reference TRBV7-2 and TRBJ1-4 for the parts outside the CDR3, the full variable domain is GAGVSQSPSNKVTEKGKDVELRCDPISGHTALYWYRQSLGQGLEFLIYFQGNSAPDKSGLPSDRFSAERTGGSVSTLTIQRTQQEDSAVYLCASSSQGAATNEKLFFGSGTQLSVL.

This clonotype has a handful of counts. V usage is TRBV6-1 and J usage is TRBJ1-5; a weak D match, TRBD1 (5 bases). The germline CDR1 and CDR2 sequences are MNHNS and SASEGT. V was cut by 2 bases and J by 0 bases, with 11 bases left in between. The CDR3 spans 16 residues. DNA for the CDR3: TGTGCCAGCAGTGAAATCAGGGTTCTTAGCAATCAGCCCCAGCATTTT. Translating gives CASSEIRVLSNQPQHF.

This clonotype was detected many times. The chain has TRBV7-9 and TRBJ1-2; D remains ambiguous. Germline CDR1 reads SEHNR; CDR2 reads FQNEAQ (reference sequence). V shed 5 bases and J shed 6 bases, with 10 bases lying between them. The CDR3 runs 12 residues. CDR3 residues: CASSPTDHGYTF. The CDR3 DNA reads as TGTGCCAGCAGCCCTACAGATCATGGCTACACCTTC.

This clonotype was seen at least ten times. The chain is built from TRBV7-9 and TRBJ2-1; weak D call: TRBD1 (5 bases). CDR1 is SEHNR, CDR2 FQNEAQ, per germline (reference sequence). Between the trimmed V and J ends, which lost 5 bases and 9 bases, there was a span of 11 bases. The CDR3 covers 12 residues. The CDR3 DNA sequence: TGTGCCAGCAGCCCAGGGTTTAGTGAGCAGTTCTTC. Translation gives CASSPGFSEQFF.

The chain recombines TRBV12-3 or TRBV12-4 with TRBJ1-5; no definite D call. The CDR3 covers 14 residues. V was cut by 1 base and J by 5 bases, with 9 bases left in between. The CDR3 sequence: CASSLVNGHQPQHF. The CDR3, as DNA: TGTGCCAGCAGTTTAGTTAACGGACATCAGCCCCAGCATTTT.

This chain uses TRBV6-1 with TRBJ2-3; TRBD1 matches 7 bases. The CDR3 loop spans 15 amino acids. Per germline, CDR1 MNHNS and CDR2 SASEGT. V shed 5 bases, J shed 2 bases, and the junction held 7 bases outside the gene matches. The CDR3 reads CASSPQQGITDTQYF. DNA of the CDR3: TGTGCCAGCAGTCCCCAACAGGGGATCACAGATACGCAGTATTTT.